The following is a TCR beta chain sequence with its context. The treatment is: oral pan-JAK inhibitor, 5-10 mg twice daily. The CDR3 runs to 14 residues. Germline V lookup: CDR1 MNHEY, CDR2 SVGAGI. The V end lost 7 bases, the J end lost 5 bases, and 17 bases lay between the germline ends. Following extraction, RNA underwent reverse transcription to cDNA, which served as the sequencing template. The assay was immunoSEQ multiplex PCR, and TCRdb's table has in-frame clones only and misses some. This table holds more than 95,000 clones, over 60% found once. The data were obtained in a study of CD8+ T cells in alopecia areata.

This clonotype was sampled from a human donor with alopecia areata. V and J are TRBV6-5 and TRBJ1-1, with D possibly TRBD1 on 6 matching bases. The material was CD4+ T cells sorted from blood, obtained at week 4, from a patient treated with tofacitinib. The CDR3 DNA reads as TGTGCCAGCATCCCCCAGGGGCGCGGGACTGAAGCTTTCTTT. This codes for CASIPQGRGTEAFF.